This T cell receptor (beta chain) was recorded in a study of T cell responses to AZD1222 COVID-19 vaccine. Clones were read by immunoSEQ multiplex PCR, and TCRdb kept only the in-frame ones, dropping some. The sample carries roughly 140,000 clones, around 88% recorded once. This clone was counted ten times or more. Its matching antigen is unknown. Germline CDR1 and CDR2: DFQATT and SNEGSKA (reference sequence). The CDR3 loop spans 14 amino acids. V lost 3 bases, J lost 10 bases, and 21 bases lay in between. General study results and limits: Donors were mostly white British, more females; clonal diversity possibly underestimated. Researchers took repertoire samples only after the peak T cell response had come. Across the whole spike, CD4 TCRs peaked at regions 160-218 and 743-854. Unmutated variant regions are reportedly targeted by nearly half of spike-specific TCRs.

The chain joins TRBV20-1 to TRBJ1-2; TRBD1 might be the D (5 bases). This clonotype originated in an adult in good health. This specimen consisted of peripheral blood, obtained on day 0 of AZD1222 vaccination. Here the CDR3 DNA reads TGCAGTGCTAGTACCCTCGGGGGAAAGAGTTTCTACACCTTC. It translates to CSASTLGGKSFYTF.